This TCR beta chain was found in a study of blood T cell repertoires in COVID-19 (dated by TCRdb to the early 2020s). Study-level background: Collaborator samples came from the United States, Italy and Spain and covered acute and convalescent phases of COVID-19. The material from the prospective study consisted of cDNA or gDNA derived from T cells, B-cell-depleted T cells, or PBMCs. Subjects who had been exposed to COVID-19, were actively infected with it, or had recovered from it provided the deeply sampled blood TCRbeta repertoires that made up the dataset. The repertoires were released in a freely available public database intended as a resource for research on the immune response to SARS-CoV-2. The samples were drawn from two sources: the first 160 participants of the ongoing ImmuneRACE study, and about 1,300 subjects contributed by 6 global collaborators. Nearly every sample came with metadata listing a de-identified subject ID, COVID-19 status, age in years and sex. Where HLA class I and class II types were available, the types were taken from metadata supplied by the sample provider, not from assay-based typing. What the work shows at the level of the full study, not this receptor alone: Clinical and demographic metadata were provided uncurated, with the amount varying by source and participant.

Trimming costs V 6 bases and J 1 base, and their ends lie 7 bases apart. From the cysteine up to the phenylalanine, the CDR3 has a length of 11 residues. The DNA shown is the 33-base CDR3, in frame from base 1. Per the germline V gene, SQVTM is the CDR1 and ANQGSEA is the CDR2. TCRbeta CDR3 regions were amplified from genomic DNA by means of the immunoSEQ Assay, a bias-controlled multiplex PCR. In the source study's methods: Nucleated cell counts per sample were estimated from amplification of reference gene primers within the assay. Sequence reads were collapsed and filtered to measure the absolute abundance of every unique TCRbeta CDR3 rearrangement. Productive Simpson clonality was computed per sample as the square root of Simpson's diversity index over productive rearrangements. The table was pulled from immuneACCESS by TCRdb, which kept in-frame rearrangements only. Such tables lose some clones; where checked, under half of the loss comes from unresolved V genes, and the rest has no known cause. Clone size and V and J calls were adopted from that table, with D and trimming inferred from the DNA. This sample is represented by just over 250,000 clones; about 91% of them were singletons. The ten largest clones take up under 3% of the sample.

One collaborating source in Seattle enrolled patients while the patients were actively infected and followed the patients over time throughout the course of disease. Each collaborating institution followed its own protocols to collect whole blood in K2EDTA tubes. Collaborator samples were shipped for TCRbeta analysis as frozen whole blood, isolated PBMCs, or DNA extracted from either sample type. As to this clone: Its antigen has not been determined. Base qualities are not at hand, and no much larger clone is one base apart.

The TCR comes from a person between 18 and 35 years old with COVID-19, enrolled during active disease. Sequencing was performed on peripheral blood. The chain is assembled from TRBV29-1 and TRBJ2-7, with TRBD2 perhaps the D gene, on 6 matching bases. The CDR3 protein is CSVGGSYEQYF. The DNA is TGCAGCGTGGGAGGTTCCTACGAGCAGTACTTC.